This T cell receptor (beta chain) derives from a study of cytomegalovirus exposure and HLA in healthy donors. Germline CDR1 and CDR2: GTSNPN and SVGIG (reference sequence). The CDR3 has 15 amino acids. The junction had 7 bases not matched to a gene; V was cut back by 2 bases and J by 6 bases. This clone was counted a single time. Produced via immunoSEQ multiplex PCR; TCRdb's table is partial and in-frame only. The sample shows tens of thousands of clones, around 90% of them seen only once. Specimen: PBMCs. The J gene is TRBJ2-1, the V gene TRBV30; TRBD2 agrees at 10 bases. The source of this sequence is a woman between 18 and 29 years old in good health and CMV-seropositive. CDR3 DNA sequence: TGTGCCTGGAGTCTCGGGACTAGCGATTCCAATGAGCAGTTCTTC. This encodes CAWSLGTSDSNEQFF.